Sequencing of this T cell receptor (beta chain) was carried out in a study of T-cell reconstitution after alpha-beta-depleted transplantation in children (dated by TCRdb to 2016 to 2018). Notes on the research overall: Using TCR repertoire profiling, the study followed T-cell immune reconstitution in a quantitative way in children after TCRalphabeta/CD19-depleted allogeneic hematopoietic cell transplantation.

Overall results and qualifications from the work: In some patients, the high TCRbeta diversity seen at day 60 was put down to recipient T cells and intrathymic progenitors that had survived conditioning. About two months after transplant, the apparently early recovery of alphabetaT-cell counts reportedly depended on just several hundred clones that had expanded rapidly and came from non-depleted graft cells. Over the following months the frequencies of hyperexpanded clones went down, and after one year T-cell counts and TCRbeta diversity were mostly credited to newly produced T cells.

The library was made by PCR. The instrument was an Illumina HiSeq 2500. Molecular barcoding was employed in the preparation of TCR libraries, with unique molecular identifiers being used to normalize TCRbeta repertoire quantification. TCRdb's own reprocessing of the public reads used fastp at Q25 and MiXCR and kept productive beta chains. Identical CDR3 protein sequences are pooled into one entry, listed with their most common genes and DNA. Recorded for this sample are hundreds of thousands of distinct CDR3 sequences; 20% to 30% of them occurred a single time. Clones ranked in the top ten supply 4.8% of the sample. The sample holds a few counts of this clonotype. What this receptor recognizes is not known. The input lacks base qualities; no much larger clone sits a single base away. The meaning of the sample's treatment or condition label: allogeneic hematopoietic cell transplantation with graft depleted of TCRalphabeta T cells and CD19 B cells. The transplant recipients were children given TCRalphabeta/CD19-depleted allogeneic hematopoietic cell grafts.

V and J are trimmed by 4 bases and 2 bases, and the gene matches miss 7 bases of the junction. The germline V gene (reference sequence) supplies CDR1 DFQATT and CDR2 SNEGSKA. The CDR3 measures 15 amino acids from cysteine to phenylalanine. Just the 45-base CDR3 DNA is kept, in frame starting at base 1. The sequenced sample was PBMCs, mostly from graft donor cells, obtained 360 days after TCRalphabeta/CD19-depleted stem cell transplant. In this chain, TRBV20-1 is recombined with TRBJ2-1, and 8 junctional nucleotides match TRBD2. This TCR derives from a female patient aged 2-15 years who had a stem cell transplant for congenital amegakaryocytic thrombocytopenia, so the T cells may come from the graft donor. The DNA sequence follows: TGCAGTGCTAATCGGGTACTAGCGGCCTACAATGAGCAGTTCTTC. The translation is CSANRVLAAYNEQFF.